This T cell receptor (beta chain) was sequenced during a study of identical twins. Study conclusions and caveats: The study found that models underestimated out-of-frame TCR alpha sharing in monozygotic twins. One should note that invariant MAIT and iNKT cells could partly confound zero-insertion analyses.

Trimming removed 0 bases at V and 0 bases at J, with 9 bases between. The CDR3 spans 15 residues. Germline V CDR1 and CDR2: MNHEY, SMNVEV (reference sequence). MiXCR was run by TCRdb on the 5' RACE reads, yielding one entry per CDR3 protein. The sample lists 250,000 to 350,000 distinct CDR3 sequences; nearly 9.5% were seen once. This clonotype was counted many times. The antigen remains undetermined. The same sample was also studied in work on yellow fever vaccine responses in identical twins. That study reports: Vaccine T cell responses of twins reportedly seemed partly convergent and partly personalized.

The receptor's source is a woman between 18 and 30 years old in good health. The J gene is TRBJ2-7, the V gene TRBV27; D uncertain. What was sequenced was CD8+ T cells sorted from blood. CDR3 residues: CASSLSGVGSYEQYF. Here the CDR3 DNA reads TGTGCCAGCAGTTTATCAGGAGTAGGCTCCTACGAGCAGTACTTC.